This T cell receptor (beta chain) was sequenced during a study of beta chain features in type 1 diabetes. Background on the study: Patients and healthy donors were similar in age, gender and cell yields.

TCRB transcripts that were expressed got sequenced, as all of the isolated RNA had been reverse transcribed. TCRdb keeps only in-frame clones here, not all; method: immunoSEQ multiplex PCR. Here the sample spans some 280,000 clones, 14% being singletons. Once sorted, every population was more than 98% pure. Germline loops: CDR1 MNHEY, CDR2 SMNVEV (reference sequence). Trimming removed 8 bases from V and 4 bases from J; junction bases left unmatched: 14. This CDR3 has 17 amino acids. This clone has a handful of counts. Its antigen is unidentified. Regarding the study as a whole: Type 1 diabetes patients showed a moderate but significant shortening of TCRB CDR3s in all four CD4+ subsets.

The sequenced material came from naive CD4+ T cells from blood. The source of this sequence is a young man with type 1 diabetes. The J gene is TRBJ2-1, the V gene TRBV27, with TRBD2 matching 10 bases. CDR3 amino acids: CASARGVVSGGYNEQFF. The CDR3 bases are TGTGCCAGCGCTCGGGGAGTGGTTAGCGGGGGGTACAATGAGCAGTTCTTC.